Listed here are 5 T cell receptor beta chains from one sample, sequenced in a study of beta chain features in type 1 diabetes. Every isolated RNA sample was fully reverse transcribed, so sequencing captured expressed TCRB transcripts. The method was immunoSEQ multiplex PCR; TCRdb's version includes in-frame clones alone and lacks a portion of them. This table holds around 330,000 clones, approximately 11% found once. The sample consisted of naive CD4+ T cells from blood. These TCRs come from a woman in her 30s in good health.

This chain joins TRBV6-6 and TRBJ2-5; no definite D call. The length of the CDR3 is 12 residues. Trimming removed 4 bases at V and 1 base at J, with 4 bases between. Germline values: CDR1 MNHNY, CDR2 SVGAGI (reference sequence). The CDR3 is CASSSSQETQYF. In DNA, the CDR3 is TGTGCCAGCAGTTCGAGCCAAGAGACCCAGTACTTC.

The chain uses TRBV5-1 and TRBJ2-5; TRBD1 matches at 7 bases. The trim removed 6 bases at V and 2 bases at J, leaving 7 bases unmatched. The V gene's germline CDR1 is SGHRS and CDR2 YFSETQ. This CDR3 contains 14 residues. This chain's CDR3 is CASTSGTVQETQYF. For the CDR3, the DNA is TGCGCCAGCACCTCCGGGACAGTACAAGAGACCCAGTACTTC.

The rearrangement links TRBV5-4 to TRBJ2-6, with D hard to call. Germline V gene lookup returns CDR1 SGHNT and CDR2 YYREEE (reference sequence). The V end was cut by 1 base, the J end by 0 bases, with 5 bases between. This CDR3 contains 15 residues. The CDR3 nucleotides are TGTGCCAGCAGCTTGCCGTCCTCTGGGGCCAACGTCCTGACTTTC. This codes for CASSLPSSGANVLTF.

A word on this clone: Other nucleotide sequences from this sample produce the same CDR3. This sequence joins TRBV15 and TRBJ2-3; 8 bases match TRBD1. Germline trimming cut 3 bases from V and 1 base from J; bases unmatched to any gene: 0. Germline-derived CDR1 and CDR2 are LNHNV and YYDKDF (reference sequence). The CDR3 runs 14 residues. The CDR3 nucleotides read TGTGCCACCAGCAGGGACAGGGGCACAGATACGCAGTATTTT. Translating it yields CATSRDRGTDTQYF.

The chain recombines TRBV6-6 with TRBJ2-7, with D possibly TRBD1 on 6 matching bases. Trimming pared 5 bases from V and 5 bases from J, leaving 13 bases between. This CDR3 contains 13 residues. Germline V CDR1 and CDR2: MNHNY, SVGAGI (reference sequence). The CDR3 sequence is CASSPTGQNEQYF. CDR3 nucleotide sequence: TGTGCCAGCAGTCCTACTGGACAGAACGAGCAGTACTTC.